This paragraph reports one T cell receptor (beta chain). This clonotype was seen more than once but under ten times. The antigen this receptor binds is unknown. Base qualities are not recorded, but no much larger clone differs from it by a single base. Libraries were constructed by PCR. At the Johns Hopkins FTIC core, DNA from the cultured CD4+ T cells underwent TCR sequencing with the Oncomine TCR Beta short-read assay. The QIAamp micro DNA kit was used to extract genomic DNA from the cultured CD4+ T cells. Oncomine TCR Beta libraries from cultured CD4+ T cells were pooled using unique dual indexes and sequenced on an Illumina iSeq 100. The authors processed their data as follows. Non-productive sequences were removed, and CDR3s that did not start with C, did not end with F or W, or were shorter than 7 amino acids were discarded. Antigen-specific clonotypes were identified with the MANAFEST web application by comparing peptide-stimulated wells with reference and other culture wells. Positive clones required FDR below 0.05, an odds ratio above 5, and productive frequency above 0.1% in at least two of three replicate wells. A clonotype was classed as cross-reactive if the clonotype showed significant expansion both in SARS-CoV-2 spike wells and in at least one common cold coronavirus spike condition. Similarity between CDR3 sequences was evaluated in R version 3.6.1 using Levenshtein distances (stringdist) and unrooted phylogenetic trees (ape). TCRdb took the public reads, trimmed them with fastp at Q25, ran MiXCR for clone calling and kept in-frame beta chains. Duplicate CDR3 protein sequences are folded into a single record with the most common DNA and genes. Here the V and J calls rest on TCRdb's processing, not on the authors' analysis. Across this sample there are approximately 5,400 distinct CDR3 sequences, with around 38% seen only once. The biggest ten clones account for under 30% of the sample.

V loses 1 base at its end and J loses 5 bases; junction bases beyond the gene matches: 1. The CDR3 sequence holds 14 residues, the cysteine and phenylalanine included. CDR3 DNA only is kept here, 42 bases in frame from base 1. The germline V gene (reference sequence) gives CDR1 as GTSNPN and CDR2 as SVGIG. The sample is drawn from a study of vaccination and CD4 T cells after COVID-19 (dated by TCRdb to the early 2020s). A note on the overall study: The convalescent cohort comprised six males and four females, including two Hispanic individuals, seven Caucasians, two Asians and one multiracial person. Two doses of either the Pfizer-BioNTech BNT162b2 vaccine (n=8) or the Moderna mRNA-1273 vaccine (n=2) were administered to participants. As controls, cultures received a CEFX viral epitope pool (the positive control), an HIV-1 Nef peptide pool (the negative control), or no peptide at all. In roughly 10 COVID-19 convalescent patients and several infection-naive healthy vaccine recipients, the spike-specific CD4+ TCR repertoire before mRNA vaccination was compared with the repertoire after mRNA vaccination. Post-COVID blood samples from convalescent patients were collected a median of roughly 100 days after diagnosis, with a range of roughly 30 to 170 days. Post-vaccine blood samples were collected a median of around 70 days after the second vaccine dose, ranging from roughly 13 to 250 days. At the TCR clonotype level, an earlier paper using these donors assessed memory CD4+ T cell crossreactivity between SARS-CoV-2 and common cold coronavirus spike proteins. Overlapping spike peptide pools from SARS-CoV-2 and from the common cold coronaviruses HCoV-NL63, HCoV-OC43 and HCoV-229E were used as culture stimuli.

Taken with the paper, the label for treatment or condition translates to: roughly 11-day PBMC culture with coronavirus spike peptide pools or control peptides (ViraFEST assay). CD4+ T cells from unexposed donors were collected before the COVID-19 pandemic (2011-2018). To expand antigen-specific T cells with peptide pools and then pick out the expanded clonotypes through TCR sequencing, the study relied on the ViraFEST assay. Each well held about 2 million PBMCs cultured in IMDM containing roughly 5% human AB serum and 10 IU/ml IL-2, with about 9.4 ug/ml peptide pools added. Half of the culture medium was replaced with fresh IL-2-containing medium on days 3 and 7. Once the cells had been in culture for around ten days, the EasySep CD4+ T cell isolation kit was used to isolate CD4+ T cells by negative selection. Unexposed donor CD4+ T cells were tested for reactivity to SARS-CoV-2 S and N and four common cold coronavirus spike pools, as cell number allowed. Ficoll-Paque Plus gradient centrifugation was used to isolate PBMCs from whole blood, and the isolated PBMCs were then either used fresh or cryopreserved at -140C. In general, triplicate wells were set up for every culture condition. Leukapheresis product for the unexposed donors was purchased commercially.

What the research found in general, with its limitations: Among the post-vaccine SARS-CoV-2-reactive clones in convalescent patients, a median around 90% showed up only after vaccination, which suggests vaccine-specific priming. The median count of SARS-CoV-2-reactive clonotypes went up from 20 to 25 after infection to 38 after vaccination, although the change was not significant. Relatively few convalescent patients were included in the study, and early timepoints after natural infection were not analyzed. Nearly all vaccine-specific clones in convalescent patients (304 of 307) were mono-reactive for SARS-CoV-2 spike rather than cross-reactive with common cold coronaviruses.

The rearrangement joined TRBV30 to TRBJ1-6, with 8 middle bases fitting TRBD1. Sequencing was carried out using CD4+ T cells from blood, cultured in vitro. This TCR was recovered from a human donor in good health. The CDR3 reads as follows: CAWSDRGDNSPLHF. Read as DNA, the sequence is TGTGCCTGGAGTGACAGGGGGGATAATTCACCCCTCCACTTT.